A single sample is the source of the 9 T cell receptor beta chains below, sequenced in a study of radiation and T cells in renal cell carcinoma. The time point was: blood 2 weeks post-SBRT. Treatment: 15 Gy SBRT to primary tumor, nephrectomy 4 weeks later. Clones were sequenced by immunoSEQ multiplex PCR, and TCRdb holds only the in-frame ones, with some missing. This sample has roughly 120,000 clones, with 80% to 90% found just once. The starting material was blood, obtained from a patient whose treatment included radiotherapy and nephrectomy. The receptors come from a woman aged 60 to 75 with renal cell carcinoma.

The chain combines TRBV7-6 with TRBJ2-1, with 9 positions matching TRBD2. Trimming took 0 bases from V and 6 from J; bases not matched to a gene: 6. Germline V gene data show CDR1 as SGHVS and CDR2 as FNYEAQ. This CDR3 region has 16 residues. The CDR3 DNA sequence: TGTGCCAGCAGCTTAGCCGAGCGGGGGGCATTCAATGAGCAGTTCTTC. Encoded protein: CASSLAERGAFNEQFF.

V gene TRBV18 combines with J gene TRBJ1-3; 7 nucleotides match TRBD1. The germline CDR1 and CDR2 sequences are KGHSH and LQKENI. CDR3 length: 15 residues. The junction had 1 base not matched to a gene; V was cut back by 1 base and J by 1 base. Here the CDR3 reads CASSPRTGSGNTIYF. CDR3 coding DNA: TGTGCCAGCTCACCACGGACAGGATCTGGAAACACCATATATTTT.

The DNA of the CDR3 is TGTGCCAGTAGTATCGTAGTCCAAGAGACCCAGTACTTC. Amino acids: CASSIVVQETQYF. The rearrangement uses TRBV19 and TRBJ2-5, with unresolved D. The CDR3 has 13 amino acids. Germline values: CDR1 LNHDA, CDR2 SQIVND (reference sequence). The V and J ends lost 3 bases and 1 base respectively, with 6 bases between them.

The CDR3 nucleotides are TGTGCCAGCTCCTCCGGCGGGGGATTATACGAGCAGTACTTC. It is translated as CASSSGGGLYEQYF. The chain joins TRBV28 to TRBJ2-7; 7 nucleotides match TRBD2. V trimming: 8 bases; J trimming: 4 bases; junction bases outside the gene matches: 11. CDR1 is MDHEN and CDR2 is SYDVKM in the germline V gene. The CDR3 spans 14 residues.

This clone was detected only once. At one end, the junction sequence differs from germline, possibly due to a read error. CDR3 in amino acids: CSAEDKWDGYTF. The CDR3 bases are TGCAGCGCTGAAGACAAATGGGATGGCTACACCTTC. This sequence joins TRBV29-1 and TRBJ1-2; D remains ambiguous. CDR1 and CDR2 (germline): SQVTM, ANQGSEA. The CDR3 totals 12 residues.

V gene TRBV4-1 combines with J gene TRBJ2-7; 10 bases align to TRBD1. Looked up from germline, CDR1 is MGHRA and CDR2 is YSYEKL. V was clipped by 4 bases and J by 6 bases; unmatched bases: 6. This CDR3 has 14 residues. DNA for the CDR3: TGCGCCAGCAGCCCTCCCCGACAGGGGGCCGAGCAGTACTTC. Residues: CASSPPRQGAEQYF.

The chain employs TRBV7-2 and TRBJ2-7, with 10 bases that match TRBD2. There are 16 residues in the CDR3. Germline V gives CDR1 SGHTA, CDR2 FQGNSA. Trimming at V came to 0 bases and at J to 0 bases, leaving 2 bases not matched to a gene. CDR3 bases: TGTGCCAGCAGCTTAGCCCTAGCGGGAGTCTCCTACGAGCAGTACTTC. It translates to CASSLALAGVSYEQYF.

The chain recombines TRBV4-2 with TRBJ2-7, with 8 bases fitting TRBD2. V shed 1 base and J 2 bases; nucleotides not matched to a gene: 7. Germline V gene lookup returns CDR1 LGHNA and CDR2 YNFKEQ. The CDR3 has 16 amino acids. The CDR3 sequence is CASSQVGAGDTYEQYF. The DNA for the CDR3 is TGTGCCAGCAGCCAAGTCGGAGCGGGGGATACCTACGAGCAGTACTTC.

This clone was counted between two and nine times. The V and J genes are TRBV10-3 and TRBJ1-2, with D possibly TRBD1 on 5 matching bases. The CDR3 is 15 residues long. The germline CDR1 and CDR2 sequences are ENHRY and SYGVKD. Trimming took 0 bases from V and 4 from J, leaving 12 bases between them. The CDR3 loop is CAISESSGLGYGYTF. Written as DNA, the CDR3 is TGTGCCATCAGTGAGTCGTCAGGGCTGGGCTATGGCTACACCTTC.